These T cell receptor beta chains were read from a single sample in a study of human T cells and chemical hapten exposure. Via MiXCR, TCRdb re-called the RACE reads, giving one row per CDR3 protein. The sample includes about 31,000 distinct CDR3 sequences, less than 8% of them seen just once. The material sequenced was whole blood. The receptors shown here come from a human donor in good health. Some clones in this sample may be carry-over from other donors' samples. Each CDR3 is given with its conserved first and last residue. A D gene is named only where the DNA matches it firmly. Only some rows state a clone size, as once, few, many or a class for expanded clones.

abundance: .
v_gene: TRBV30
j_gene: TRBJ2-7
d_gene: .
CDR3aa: CAWSGTPYEQYF
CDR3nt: TGTGCCTGGTCCGGGACCCCCTACGAGCAGTACTTC

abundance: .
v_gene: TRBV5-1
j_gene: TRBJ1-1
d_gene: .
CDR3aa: CASSLAGQPRDTEAFF
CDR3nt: TGCGCCAGCAGCTTGGCCGGGCAACCCCGGGACACTGAAGCTTTCTTT

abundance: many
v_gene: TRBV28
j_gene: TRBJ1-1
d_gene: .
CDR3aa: CATHLPNTEAFF
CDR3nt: TGTGCCACCCACCTTCCGAACACTGAAGCTTTCTTT

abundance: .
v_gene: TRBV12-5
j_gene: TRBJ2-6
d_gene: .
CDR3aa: CASGLVNDMLVSGANVLTF
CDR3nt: TGTGCTAGTGGTTTGGTAAACGACATGCTAGTCTCTGGGGCCAACGTCCTGACTTTC

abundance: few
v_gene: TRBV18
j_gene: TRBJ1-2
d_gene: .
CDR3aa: CASSPGVRYGYTF
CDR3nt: TGTGCCAGCTCACCGGGAGTGAGGTATGGCTACACCTTC

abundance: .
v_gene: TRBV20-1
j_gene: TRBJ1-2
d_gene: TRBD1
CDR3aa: CRGQGVDGDTF
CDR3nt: TGCAGGGGACAGGGGGTAGATGGCGACACCTTC

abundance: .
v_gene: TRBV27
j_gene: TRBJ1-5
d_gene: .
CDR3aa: CASSLQDPNQPQHF
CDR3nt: TGTGCCAGCAGCCTACAAGACCCCAATCAGCCCCAGCATTTT

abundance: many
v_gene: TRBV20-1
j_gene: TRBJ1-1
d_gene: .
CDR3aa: CSAPLEGEAFF
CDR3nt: TGCAGTGCTCCCCTCGAGGGTGAAGCTTTCTTT

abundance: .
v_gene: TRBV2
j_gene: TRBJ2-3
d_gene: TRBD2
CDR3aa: CASSPMPPLAGVVDTQYF
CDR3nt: TGTGCCAGCAGCCCCATGCCACCACTAGCGGGAGTCGTAGATACGCAGTATTTT

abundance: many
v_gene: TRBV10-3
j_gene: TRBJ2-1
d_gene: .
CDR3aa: CAISESPPEQFF
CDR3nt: TGTGCCATCAGTGAGTCGCCACCCGAGCAGTTCTTC

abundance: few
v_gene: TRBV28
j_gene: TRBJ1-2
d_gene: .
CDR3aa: CASSLQRIYGYTF
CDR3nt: TGTGCCAGCAGTTTACAGCGGATCTATGGCTACACCTTC

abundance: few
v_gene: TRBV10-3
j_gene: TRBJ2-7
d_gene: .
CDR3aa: CAISESTRIYEQYF
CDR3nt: TGTGCCATCAGTGAGTCGACGAGAATCTACGAGCAGTACTTC

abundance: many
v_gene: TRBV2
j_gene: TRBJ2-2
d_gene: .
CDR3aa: CASSEIGRANTGELFF
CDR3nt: TGTGCCAGCAGTGAGATCGGCAGGGCGAACACCGGGGAGCTGTTTTTT

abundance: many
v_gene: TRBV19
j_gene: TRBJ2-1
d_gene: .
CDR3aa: CASSPKDTRAAQSGYNEQFF
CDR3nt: TGTGCCAGTAGTCCTAAGGACACTCGGGCGGCCCAAAGCGGATACAATGAGCAGTTCTTC

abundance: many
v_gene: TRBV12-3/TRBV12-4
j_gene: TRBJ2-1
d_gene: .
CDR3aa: CASLLTPVSYNEQFF
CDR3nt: TGTGCCAGCCTCCTTACCCCGGTCTCCTACAATGAGCAGTTCTTC